These 14 T cell receptor beta chains share one sample of origin, sequenced in a study of glioma-infiltrating T cells. The iRepertoire nested amplicon-rescue multiplex PCR amplified TCR alpha and beta CDR3s from RNA. TCRdb re-analysed the multiplex PCR reads in MiXCR, keeping a single row per CDR3 protein. Of some 150,000 distinct CDR3 sequences listed, about two fifths are singletons. Sequences were obtained from glioma tissue, nonneoplastic brain tissue, or PBMCs (not recorded which). The receptor set was obtained from a human donor with low-grade glioma or glioblastoma, undergoing nonglioma brain surgery, or in good health (not recorded which).

The chain combines TRBV18 with TRBJ1-1; D is unresolved. The CDR3 extends over 14 amino acids. Trimming pared 2 bases from V and 1 base from J, leaving 8 bases between. Germline V gives CDR1 KGHSH, CDR2 LQKENI. CDR3 coding DNA: TGTGCCAGCTCACCAAAAGCTGCGAACACTGAAGCTTTCTTT. It specifies CASSPKAANTEAFF.

This clonotype was recorded once. The chain joins TRBV2 to TRBJ2-1; TRBD2 aligns across 8 bases. V lost 6 bases to trimming and J lost 6 bases; unmatched junction nucleotides: 7. CDR3 size: 14 residues. Germline lookup yields CDR1 SNHLY and CDR2 FYNNEI. CDR3 sequence: CASSRTSWANEQFF. CDR3 DNA sequence: TGTGCCAGCAGCAGGACTAGCTGGGCCAATGAGCAGTTCTTC. Variable domain in full (rest from reference TRBV2 and TRBJ2-1): EPEVTQTPSHQVTQMGQEVILRCVPISNHLYFYWYRQILGQKVEFLVSFYNNEISEKSEIFDDQFSVERPDGSNFTLKIRSTKLEDSAMYFCASSRTSWANEQFFGPGTRLTVL.

The gene calls are TRBV15 and TRBJ1-4; no clear D gene. The CDR3 extends over 16 amino acids. The germline V gene has CDR1 LNHNV and CDR2 YYDKDF (reference sequence). Between the trimmed V and J ends, which lost 1 base and 7 bases, there was a span of 16 bases. DNA for the CDR3: TGTGCCACCAGCAGAGGAGGGCCAGGAGATTCTGAAAAACTGTTTTTT. Its translation is CATSRGGPGDSEKLFF.

This clonotype has a handful of counts. V and J are TRBV18 and TRBJ1-1; tentative D call: TRBD1 (6 bases). Trimming left V 3 bases short and J 4 bases short, with 12 bases between. Germline CDR1 KGHSH, CDR2 LQKENI. There are 14 residues in the CDR3. The CDR3 DNA follows: TGTGCCAGCTCACCCCCCCAGGGGAGCACTGAAGCTTTCTTT. It encodes CASSPPQGSTEAFF. The full variable domain, completed using reference TRBV18 and TRBJ1-1, is NAGVMQNPRHLVRRRGQEARLRCSPMKGHSHVYWYRQLPEEGLKFMVYLQKENIIDESGMPKERFSAEFPKEGPSILRIQQVVRGDSAAYFCASSPPQGSTEAFFGQGTRLTVV.

As DNA, the CDR3 is TGCGCCAGCAGCCAAGATGTAGCGGGGGGCGTCAAAAACATTCAGTACTTC. Amino acid sequence: CASSQDVAGGVKNIQYF. The chain couples TRBV4-1 to TRBJ2-4; TRBD2 matches 10 bases. CDR3 length: 17 residues. V lost 0 bases to trimming and J lost 3 bases; unmatched junction nucleotides: 5. From germline, CDR1 is MGHRA and CDR2 YSYEKL.

This chain uses TRBV10-3 with TRBJ2-3; TRBD1 aligns across 8 bases. The CDR3 has 13 residues. Unmatched junction bases numbered 9, after V lost 10 bases and J lost 6 bases. Germline CDR1 and CDR2: ENHRY and SYGVKD. As DNA, the CDR3 is TGTGCCACTGGGACAGGTCAAGGTGATACGCAGTATTTT. Translation gives CATGTGQGDTQYF.

The J gene is TRBJ1-6, the V gene TRBV6-1; a possible D gene is TRBD1 (5 bases). The CDR3 loop spans 15 amino acids. Germline CDR1 MNHNS, CDR2 SASEGT. V shed 6 bases and J shed 7 bases, with 16 bases lying between them. The CDR3: CASRPDRGRNSPLHF. CDR3 in DNA: TGTGCCAGCAGACCCGATAGGGGCCGCAATTCACCCCTCCACTTT.

This sequence joins TRBV19 and TRBJ2-5; D is unclear. Looked up from germline, CDR1 is LNHDA and CDR2 is SQIVND (reference sequence). The CDR3 is made up of 9 amino acids. Trimming took off 9 bases at V and 7 bases at J, with 6 bases between the two ends. The CDR3 DNA is TGTGCCAGAAAAGGGACCCAGTACTTC. Amino acids: CARKGTQYF.

The gene calls are TRBV4-3 and TRBJ1-3; D not resolved. CDR3 length: 15 amino acids. CDR1 is LGHNA and CDR2 is YSLEER in the germline V gene. V was pared by 3 bases and J by 0 bases, with 9 bases between. In DNA form, the CDR3 reads TGCGCCAGCAGCCAGTGGGGAAGCTCTGGAAACACCATATATTTT. Translated, it gives CASSQWGSSGNTIYF.

This clonotype was counted between two and nine times. V gene TRBV6-1 combines with J gene TRBJ2-3; D may be TRBD2 (6 bases). The V and J ends lost 7 bases and 0 bases respectively, with 11 bases between them. Germline CDR1 is MNHNS and CDR2 is SASEGT. The CDR3 loop spans 14 amino acids. CDR3 residues: CASTRGSSTDTQYF. CDR3 DNA sequence: TGTGCCAGCACCCGGGGGTCTAGCACAGATACGCAGTATTTT.

This clonotype has only a few counts. This rearrangement joins TRBV20-1 to TRBJ2-7; TRBD1 is a possible D gene (5 bases). Looked up from germline, CDR1 is DFQATT and CDR2 is SNEGSKA (reference sequence). V lost 5 bases and J lost 0, with 11 bases in between. The CDR3 covers 13 residues. For the CDR3, the DNA is TGCAGTGCTTTGACAGATAGCTCCTACGAGCAGTACTTC. It is translated as CSALTDSSYEQYF.

Ten or more counts support this clonotype. The V and J genes are TRBV7-6 and TRBJ2-1; D is ambiguous. Trimming cost V 5 bases and J 12 bases, with 11 bases left between them. This CDR3 is 11 amino acids long. Germline V gene lookup returns CDR1 SGHVS and CDR2 FNYEAQ. In DNA, the CDR3 is TGTGCCAGCAGCACGTCAGGCGGGCAGTTCTTC. This translates into CASSTSGGQFF.

The sample holds a few counts of this clonotype. The chain is built from TRBV20-1 and TRBJ2-5, with 8 bases aligning to TRBD2. Germline CDR1 and CDR2: DFQATT and SNEGSKA (reference sequence). V shed 5 bases and J 1 base; nucleotides not matched to a gene: 6. This CDR3 has 14 residues. The CDR3 DNA follows: TGCAGTGCTCTGTTACTAGCGGTCCAAGAGACCCAGTACTTC. Translating it yields CSALLLAVQETQYF.

The rearrangement links TRBV6-5 to TRBJ2-2; 8 nucleotides line up with TRBD1. The germline gives CDR1 MNHEY, CDR2 SVGAGI. The ends lost 9 bases at V and 1 base at J; junction bases unmatched: 4. The CDR3 extends over 14 amino acids. Here the CDR3 DNA reads TGTGCCAGTACCGGGACAGGGAACACCGGGGAGCTGTTTTTT. Its protein product is CASTGTGNTGELFF.